This TCR beta chain was identified during a study of blood T cell repertoires in COVID-19. Germline CDR1 MNHEY, CDR2 SMNVEV (reference sequence). The CDR3 spans 12 residues. Between the trimmed V and J ends, which lost 0 bases and 12 bases, there was a span of 9 bases. Those enrolled in Seattle joined during active infection and were followed longitudinally afterward. Authors' data handling: Reference gene primer amplification gave nucleated cell count estimates. The data were produced by immunoSEQ multiplex PCR, yet TCRdb's version contains in-frame clones alone and is incomplete. V, J and clone size are taken as reported in that table, and D and trimming were inferred from the DNA itself. The repertoire includes under 200,000 clones, about 76% of them detected once, and about 6.5% sits in the top ten.

The sample comprised peripheral blood. This sequence was found in a woman aged 40 to 50 with COVID-19, enrolled during active disease. The V call is TRBV27, the J call TRBJ2-1; D gene uncertain. CDR3 coding DNA: TGTGCCAGCAGTTTATCAGGCAGGTTGCAGTTCTTC. Translated, it gives CASSLSGRLQFF.